This T cell receptor beta chain was identified during a study of T cells after yellow fever vaccination. Study-wide results and limits: Peaking faster, on day 5 versus 15, the secondary response was nonetheless weaker. A small share of clonotypes appeared in both CD4 and CD8 compartments.

This clonotype came up many times. What it recognizes is unknown. TCRdb processed the 5' RACE reads anew with MiXCR; each CDR3 protein has one entry. The data hold 25,000 to 35,000 distinct CDR3 sequences, with less than 5.5% observed a single time. The sequence was collected from a young man who received the YFV17D yellow fever vaccine. Sequencing was performed on CD8+ T cells sorted from PBMCs, taken 10 days after the yellow fever booster vaccination.

CDR3 sequence: CASSQDTGTPTGELFF. The CDR3 DNA reads TGCGCCAGCAGCCAAGATACAGGGACACCCACCGGGGAGCTGTTTTTT. The V and J genes are TRBV4-3 and TRBJ2-2, with a tentative D call TRBD1 (6 bases). V was shortened by 0 bases and J by 4 bases, with 12 bases between the two germline ends. The CDR3 covers 16 residues. From germline, CDR1 is LGHNA and CDR2 YSLEER.